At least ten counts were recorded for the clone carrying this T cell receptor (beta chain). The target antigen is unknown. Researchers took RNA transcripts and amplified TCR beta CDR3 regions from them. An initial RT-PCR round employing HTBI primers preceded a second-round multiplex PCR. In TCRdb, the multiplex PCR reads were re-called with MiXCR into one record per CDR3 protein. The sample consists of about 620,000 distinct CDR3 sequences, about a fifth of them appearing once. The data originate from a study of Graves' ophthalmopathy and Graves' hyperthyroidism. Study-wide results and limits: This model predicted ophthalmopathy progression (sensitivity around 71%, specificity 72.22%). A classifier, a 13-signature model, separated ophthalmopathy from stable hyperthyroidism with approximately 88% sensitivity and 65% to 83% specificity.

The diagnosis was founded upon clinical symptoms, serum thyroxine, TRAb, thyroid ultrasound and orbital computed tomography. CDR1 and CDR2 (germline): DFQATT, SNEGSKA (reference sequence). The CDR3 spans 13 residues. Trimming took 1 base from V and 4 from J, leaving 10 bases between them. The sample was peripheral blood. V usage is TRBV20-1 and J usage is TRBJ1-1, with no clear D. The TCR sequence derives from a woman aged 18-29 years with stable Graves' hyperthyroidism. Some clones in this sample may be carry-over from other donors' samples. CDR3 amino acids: CSARAGRATEAFF. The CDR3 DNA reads TGCAGTGCTAGAGCAGGTAGGGCCACTGAAGCTTTCTTT.